The 13 T cell receptor beta chains below all came from one sample that was sequenced in a study of T-cell memory formation after mild COVID-19. Via MiXCR, TCRdb re-called the 5' RACE reads, giving one row per CDR3 protein. The sample has more than 450,000 distinct CDR3 sequences; about a sixth are singletons. Sample: PBMCs or a T cell subset sorted from them (not recorded which). These receptors all stem from an adult woman who had mild COVID-19 (a few samples of this study predate the infection). Cell type and time point are not known.

The CDR3 loop is CASSYPGTSGATDTQYF. The DNA of the CDR3 is TGTGCCAGCAGTTACCCCGGTACTAGCGGGGCCACAGATACGCAGTATTTT. This rearrangement joins TRBV6-6 to TRBJ2-3, with 10 positions matching TRBD2. Germline V CDR1 and CDR2: MNHNY, SVGAGI (reference sequence). Germline trimming cut 2 bases from V and 2 bases from J; bases unmatched to any gene: 7. This CDR3 comprises 17 residues.

The table lists this clonotype with a few counts. The chain joins TRBV5-1 to TRBJ1-4; TRBD1 might be the D (5 bases). Trimming stripped 6 bases from V and 3 bases from J, with 6 bases between. The length of the CDR3 is 12 residues. Germline V gives CDR1 SGHRS, CDR2 YFSETQ. DNA of the CDR3: TGCGCCAGCAAGGGACCTAATGAAAAACTGTTTTTT. It codes for CASKGPNEKLFF.

The rearrangement links TRBV9 to TRBJ2-1; tentative D call: TRBD1 (6 bases). This CDR3 is 16 amino acids long. Trimming took 1 base from V and 1 from J, leaving 12 bases between them. The germline V gene encodes CDR1 SGDLS and CDR2 YYNGEE. CDR3 in amino acids: CASSVPQQGSYNEQFF. The CDR3 DNA follows: TGTGCCAGCAGCGTACCTCAGCAGGGGTCCTACAATGAGCAGTTCTTC.

This clonotype was counted only a few times. The DNA is omitted, as the CDR3 cannot be located on it reliably, and the CDR3 follows TCRdb's listing. V and J are TRBV21-1 and TRBJ2-2. TRBV21-1 is recorded as a pseudogene. Inclusive of both ends, the CDR3 amounts to 15 amino acids. This CDR3 reads CASSNRRVGPGSCFF.

This chain links TRBV20-1 with TRBJ1-5, with D tentatively TRBD1 (6 bases). The ends were cut back, 3 bases at V and 9 bases at J, with 15 bases in the middle. Germline lookup yields CDR1 DFQATT and CDR2 SNEGSKA (reference sequence). The CDR3 spans 13 residues. CDR3: CSASPGVSRPQHF. For the CDR3, the DNA is TGCAGTGCTAGCCCAGGGGTATCTCGGCCCCAGCATTTT.

Only one count was recorded for this clonotype. One junction end disagrees with the germline gene, perhaps due to a read error. The chain carries TRBV7-7 and TRBJ2-1; D is perhaps TRBD2 (5 bases). This CDR3 comprises 14 residues. The germline CDR1 and CDR2 sequences are SSHAT and FNYEAQ (reference sequence). CDR3 bases: TGTGCTAGCAGCTTAGCGTCCTTTGGGAATGAGCAGTTCTTC. As protein: CASSLASFGNEQFF.

This clonotype has only a few counts. V usage is TRBV28 and J usage is TRBJ2-1, with D possibly TRBD2 on 6 matching bases. V was pared by 7 bases and J by 7 bases, with 20 bases between. Germline loops: CDR1 MDHEN, CDR2 SYDVKM. The CDR3 length is 15 residues. CDR3: CASTMGGPGGNEQFF. The CDR3, as DNA: TGTGCCAGCACCATGGGGGGTCCTGGGGGGAATGAGCAGTTCTTC.

The chain joins TRBV23-1 to TRBJ2-4; D is uncertain. TRBV23-1 is reported as an ORF; its role is uncertain. The ends were cut back, 6 bases at V and 0 bases at J, with 12 bases in the middle. This CDR3 is built from 15 residues. CDR3 sequence reads: CASSLKRLAKNIQYF. CDR3 nucleotides: TGCGCCAGCAGCCTGAAAAGGCTAGCCAAAAACATTCAGTACTTC.

The chain is built from TRBV7-8 and TRBJ2-7; TRBD1 matches at 10 bases. The CDR3 loop spans 14 amino acids. Germline CDR1 is SGHVS and CDR2 is FQNEAQ. Trimming at V came to 6 bases and at J to 6 bases, leaving 8 bases not matched to a gene. The CDR3 DNA follows: TGTGCCAGCAGGCGGGACAGGGGTATTGGCGAGCAGTACTTC. This encodes CASRRDRGIGEQYF.

This clonotype appeared a few times. The rearrangement links TRBV29-1 to TRBJ2-1; D is undetermined. The CDR3 extends over 15 amino acids. V was pared by 7 bases and J by 4 bases, with 20 bases between. Per germline, CDR1 SQVTM and CDR2 ANQGSEA. The CDR3 region is CSAGNWPVGYNEQFF. As DNA, the CDR3 is TGCAGCGCTGGTAACTGGCCAGTAGGGTACAATGAGCAGTTCTTC.

This clonotype was recorded a few times. V gene TRBV9 combines with J gene TRBJ2-5; 10 nucleotides line up with TRBD1. CDR1 is SGDLS and CDR2 is YYNGEE in the germline V gene. V lost 4 bases to trimming and J lost 3 bases; unmatched junction nucleotides: 12. CDR3 length equals 17 residues. The CDR3 sequence: CASSSDRGFWLEETQYF. CDR3 sequence (DNA): TGTGCCAGCAGCTCGGACAGGGGGTTTTGGTTAGAAGAGACCCAGTACTTC. Drawing the rest from reference TRBV9 and TRBJ2-5, the complete variable domain is DSGVTQTPKHLITATGQRVTLRCSPRSGDLSVYWYQQSLDQGLQFLIQYYNGEERAKGNILERFSAQQFPDLHSELNLSSLELGDSALYFCASSSDRGFWLEETQYFGPGTRLLVL.

V is TRBV24-1 and J is TRBJ2-2; D gene unclear. Per the germline V gene, CDR1 is KGHDR and CDR2 is SFDVKD. The CDR3 spans 16 residues. Trimming took 1 base from V and 1 from J, leaving 9 bases between them. CDR3 nucleotides: TGTGCCACCAGTGATTTAGGGAACCTGAACACCGGGGAGCTGTTTTTT. Translating it yields CATSDLGNLNTGELFF.

The CDR3, as DNA: TGTGCCAGCAGCCGCGGACGAGCCAGCAATGAGCAGTTCTTC. Translation: CASSRGRASNEQFF. This chain connects TRBV7-2 to TRBJ2-1; no clear D gene. Per germline, CDR1 SGHTA and CDR2 FQGNSA. Trimming took 5 bases from V and 6 from J, leaving 14 bases between them. The CDR3 covers 14 residues.